This record covers a single T cell receptor beta chain. This sample is part of a study of technical replicates of blood from several donors. Some clones are missing from TCRdb's copy, which holds only in-frame ones; the method was immunoSEQ multiplex PCR. The table has tens of thousands of clones, about 92% seen once. This sequence originates from a human donor in good health. The sample consisted of T cells isolated from PBMCs.

CDR3 DNA: TGTGCCAGCTCACCAACAGGGGCGGTCACTGAAGCTTTCTTT. Amino acids: CASSPTGAVTEAFF. V usage is TRBV18 and J usage is TRBJ1-1, with 7 positions matching TRBD1. With V trimmed by 2 bases and J by 4 bases, 4 bases remained unmatched. The CDR3 spans 14 residues. Per the germline V gene, CDR1 is KGHSH and CDR2 is LQKENI.